One sample yielded the 7 T cell receptor beta chains listed below, sequenced in a study of long-term antiretroviral therapy in people with HIV. Version v3.0 of the immunoSEQ assay ran at survey level. The table came from immunoSEQ multiplex PCR; TCRdb's copy has only in-frame clones and leaves some out. The repertoire consists of some 23,000 clones, with about 90% occurring once and the leading ten covering about 5%. The specimen was unsorted PBMCs, collected about 4.5 years after starting antiretroviral therapy. These receptors were obtained from a man aged 30-40 years with HIV.

This clone appeared a single time. The chain couples TRBV2 to TRBJ2-7; D uncertain. V lost 4 bases and J lost 0, with 13 bases in between. This CDR3 spans 15 amino acids. Germline V gene lookup returns CDR1 SNHLY and CDR2 FYNNEI. CDR3: CASSGPLLGSYEQYF. The CDR3 DNA is TGTGCCAGCAGTGGACCGCTCCTGGGCTCCTACGAGCAGTACTTC.

The chain links TRBV7-3 to TRBJ2-1, with 8 bases matching TRBD2. After removal of 4 bases from V and 3 bases from J, the junction contained 2 bases not matched to a gene. The V gene's germline CDR1 is SGHTA and CDR2 FQGTGA. The CDR3 is 14 amino acids. DNA for the CDR3: TGTGCCAGCAGCTACGGGACTAGCTACAATGAGCAGTTCTTC. This codes for CASSYGTSYNEQFF.

The chain carries TRBV9 and TRBJ2-7; no firm D call. The CDR3 loop spans 14 amino acids. V was pared by 0 bases and J by 1 base, with 8 bases between. From germline, CDR1 is SGDLS and CDR2 YYNGEE. CDR3: CASSVVGRSYEQYF. As DNA, the CDR3 is TGTGCCAGCAGCGTAGTAGGTCGGTCCTACGAGCAGTACTTC. Based on the CDR3 plus reference TRBV9 and TRBJ2-7, the full variable domain is DSGVTQTPKHLITATGQRVTLRCSPRSGDLSVYWYQQSLDQGLQFLIQYYNGEERAKGNILERFSAQQFPDLHSELNLSSLELGDSALYFCASSVVGRSYEQYFGPGTRLTVT.

This clone was observed a single time. The chain has TRBV7-2 and TRBJ1-1; D perhaps matches TRBD1 (6 bases). Trimming cost V 1 base and J 12 bases, with 12 bases left between them. The V gene's germline CDR1 is SGHTA and CDR2 FQGNSA. The CDR3 totals 12 residues. The DNA of the CDR3 is TGTGCCAGCAGCTTAGACAGGGCTGGATCTTTCTTT. This encodes CASSLDRAGSFF. The whole variable domain, remainder taken from reference TRBV7-2 and TRBJ1-1, is GAGVSQSPSNKVTEKGKDVELRCDPISGHTALYWYRQSLGQGLEFLIYFQGNSAPDKSGLPSDRFSAERTGGSVSTLTIQRTQQEDSAVYLCASSLDRAGSFFGQGTRLTVV.

The chain links TRBV5-5 to TRBJ1-6, with D possibly TRBD1 on 5 matching bases. The CDR3 spans 16 residues. Per germline, CDR1 SGHKS and CDR2 YYEKEE (reference sequence). Deletions cut 0 bases from V and 7 bases from J, with 14 bases between. CDR3 DNA sequence: TGTGCCAGCAGCTTGGTGAGGGAGGGGCCAAATTCACCCCTCCACTTT. This gives the protein CASSLVREGPNSPLHF.

The chain joins TRBV19 to TRBJ1-4; D is unclear. This CDR3 is built from 12 residues. Germline-derived CDR1 and CDR2 are LNHDA and SQIVND (reference sequence). V gave up 6 bases and J gave up 4 bases, with 6 bases separating them. The CDR3 loop is CASRALNEKLFF. The CDR3 coding sequence is TGTGCCAGTAGAGCCCTTAATGAAAAACTGTTTTTT.

This chain connects TRBV7-8 to TRBJ2-1; no clear D. Trimming stripped 5 bases from V and 4 bases from J, with 15 bases between. In germline, CDR1 is SGHVS, CDR2 FQNEAQ. The CDR3 contains 15 residues. CDR3 DNA sequence: TGTGCCAGCAGCATAAGGCCTCTACCTTACAATGAGCAGTTCTTC. Translation gives CASSIRPLPYNEQFF.